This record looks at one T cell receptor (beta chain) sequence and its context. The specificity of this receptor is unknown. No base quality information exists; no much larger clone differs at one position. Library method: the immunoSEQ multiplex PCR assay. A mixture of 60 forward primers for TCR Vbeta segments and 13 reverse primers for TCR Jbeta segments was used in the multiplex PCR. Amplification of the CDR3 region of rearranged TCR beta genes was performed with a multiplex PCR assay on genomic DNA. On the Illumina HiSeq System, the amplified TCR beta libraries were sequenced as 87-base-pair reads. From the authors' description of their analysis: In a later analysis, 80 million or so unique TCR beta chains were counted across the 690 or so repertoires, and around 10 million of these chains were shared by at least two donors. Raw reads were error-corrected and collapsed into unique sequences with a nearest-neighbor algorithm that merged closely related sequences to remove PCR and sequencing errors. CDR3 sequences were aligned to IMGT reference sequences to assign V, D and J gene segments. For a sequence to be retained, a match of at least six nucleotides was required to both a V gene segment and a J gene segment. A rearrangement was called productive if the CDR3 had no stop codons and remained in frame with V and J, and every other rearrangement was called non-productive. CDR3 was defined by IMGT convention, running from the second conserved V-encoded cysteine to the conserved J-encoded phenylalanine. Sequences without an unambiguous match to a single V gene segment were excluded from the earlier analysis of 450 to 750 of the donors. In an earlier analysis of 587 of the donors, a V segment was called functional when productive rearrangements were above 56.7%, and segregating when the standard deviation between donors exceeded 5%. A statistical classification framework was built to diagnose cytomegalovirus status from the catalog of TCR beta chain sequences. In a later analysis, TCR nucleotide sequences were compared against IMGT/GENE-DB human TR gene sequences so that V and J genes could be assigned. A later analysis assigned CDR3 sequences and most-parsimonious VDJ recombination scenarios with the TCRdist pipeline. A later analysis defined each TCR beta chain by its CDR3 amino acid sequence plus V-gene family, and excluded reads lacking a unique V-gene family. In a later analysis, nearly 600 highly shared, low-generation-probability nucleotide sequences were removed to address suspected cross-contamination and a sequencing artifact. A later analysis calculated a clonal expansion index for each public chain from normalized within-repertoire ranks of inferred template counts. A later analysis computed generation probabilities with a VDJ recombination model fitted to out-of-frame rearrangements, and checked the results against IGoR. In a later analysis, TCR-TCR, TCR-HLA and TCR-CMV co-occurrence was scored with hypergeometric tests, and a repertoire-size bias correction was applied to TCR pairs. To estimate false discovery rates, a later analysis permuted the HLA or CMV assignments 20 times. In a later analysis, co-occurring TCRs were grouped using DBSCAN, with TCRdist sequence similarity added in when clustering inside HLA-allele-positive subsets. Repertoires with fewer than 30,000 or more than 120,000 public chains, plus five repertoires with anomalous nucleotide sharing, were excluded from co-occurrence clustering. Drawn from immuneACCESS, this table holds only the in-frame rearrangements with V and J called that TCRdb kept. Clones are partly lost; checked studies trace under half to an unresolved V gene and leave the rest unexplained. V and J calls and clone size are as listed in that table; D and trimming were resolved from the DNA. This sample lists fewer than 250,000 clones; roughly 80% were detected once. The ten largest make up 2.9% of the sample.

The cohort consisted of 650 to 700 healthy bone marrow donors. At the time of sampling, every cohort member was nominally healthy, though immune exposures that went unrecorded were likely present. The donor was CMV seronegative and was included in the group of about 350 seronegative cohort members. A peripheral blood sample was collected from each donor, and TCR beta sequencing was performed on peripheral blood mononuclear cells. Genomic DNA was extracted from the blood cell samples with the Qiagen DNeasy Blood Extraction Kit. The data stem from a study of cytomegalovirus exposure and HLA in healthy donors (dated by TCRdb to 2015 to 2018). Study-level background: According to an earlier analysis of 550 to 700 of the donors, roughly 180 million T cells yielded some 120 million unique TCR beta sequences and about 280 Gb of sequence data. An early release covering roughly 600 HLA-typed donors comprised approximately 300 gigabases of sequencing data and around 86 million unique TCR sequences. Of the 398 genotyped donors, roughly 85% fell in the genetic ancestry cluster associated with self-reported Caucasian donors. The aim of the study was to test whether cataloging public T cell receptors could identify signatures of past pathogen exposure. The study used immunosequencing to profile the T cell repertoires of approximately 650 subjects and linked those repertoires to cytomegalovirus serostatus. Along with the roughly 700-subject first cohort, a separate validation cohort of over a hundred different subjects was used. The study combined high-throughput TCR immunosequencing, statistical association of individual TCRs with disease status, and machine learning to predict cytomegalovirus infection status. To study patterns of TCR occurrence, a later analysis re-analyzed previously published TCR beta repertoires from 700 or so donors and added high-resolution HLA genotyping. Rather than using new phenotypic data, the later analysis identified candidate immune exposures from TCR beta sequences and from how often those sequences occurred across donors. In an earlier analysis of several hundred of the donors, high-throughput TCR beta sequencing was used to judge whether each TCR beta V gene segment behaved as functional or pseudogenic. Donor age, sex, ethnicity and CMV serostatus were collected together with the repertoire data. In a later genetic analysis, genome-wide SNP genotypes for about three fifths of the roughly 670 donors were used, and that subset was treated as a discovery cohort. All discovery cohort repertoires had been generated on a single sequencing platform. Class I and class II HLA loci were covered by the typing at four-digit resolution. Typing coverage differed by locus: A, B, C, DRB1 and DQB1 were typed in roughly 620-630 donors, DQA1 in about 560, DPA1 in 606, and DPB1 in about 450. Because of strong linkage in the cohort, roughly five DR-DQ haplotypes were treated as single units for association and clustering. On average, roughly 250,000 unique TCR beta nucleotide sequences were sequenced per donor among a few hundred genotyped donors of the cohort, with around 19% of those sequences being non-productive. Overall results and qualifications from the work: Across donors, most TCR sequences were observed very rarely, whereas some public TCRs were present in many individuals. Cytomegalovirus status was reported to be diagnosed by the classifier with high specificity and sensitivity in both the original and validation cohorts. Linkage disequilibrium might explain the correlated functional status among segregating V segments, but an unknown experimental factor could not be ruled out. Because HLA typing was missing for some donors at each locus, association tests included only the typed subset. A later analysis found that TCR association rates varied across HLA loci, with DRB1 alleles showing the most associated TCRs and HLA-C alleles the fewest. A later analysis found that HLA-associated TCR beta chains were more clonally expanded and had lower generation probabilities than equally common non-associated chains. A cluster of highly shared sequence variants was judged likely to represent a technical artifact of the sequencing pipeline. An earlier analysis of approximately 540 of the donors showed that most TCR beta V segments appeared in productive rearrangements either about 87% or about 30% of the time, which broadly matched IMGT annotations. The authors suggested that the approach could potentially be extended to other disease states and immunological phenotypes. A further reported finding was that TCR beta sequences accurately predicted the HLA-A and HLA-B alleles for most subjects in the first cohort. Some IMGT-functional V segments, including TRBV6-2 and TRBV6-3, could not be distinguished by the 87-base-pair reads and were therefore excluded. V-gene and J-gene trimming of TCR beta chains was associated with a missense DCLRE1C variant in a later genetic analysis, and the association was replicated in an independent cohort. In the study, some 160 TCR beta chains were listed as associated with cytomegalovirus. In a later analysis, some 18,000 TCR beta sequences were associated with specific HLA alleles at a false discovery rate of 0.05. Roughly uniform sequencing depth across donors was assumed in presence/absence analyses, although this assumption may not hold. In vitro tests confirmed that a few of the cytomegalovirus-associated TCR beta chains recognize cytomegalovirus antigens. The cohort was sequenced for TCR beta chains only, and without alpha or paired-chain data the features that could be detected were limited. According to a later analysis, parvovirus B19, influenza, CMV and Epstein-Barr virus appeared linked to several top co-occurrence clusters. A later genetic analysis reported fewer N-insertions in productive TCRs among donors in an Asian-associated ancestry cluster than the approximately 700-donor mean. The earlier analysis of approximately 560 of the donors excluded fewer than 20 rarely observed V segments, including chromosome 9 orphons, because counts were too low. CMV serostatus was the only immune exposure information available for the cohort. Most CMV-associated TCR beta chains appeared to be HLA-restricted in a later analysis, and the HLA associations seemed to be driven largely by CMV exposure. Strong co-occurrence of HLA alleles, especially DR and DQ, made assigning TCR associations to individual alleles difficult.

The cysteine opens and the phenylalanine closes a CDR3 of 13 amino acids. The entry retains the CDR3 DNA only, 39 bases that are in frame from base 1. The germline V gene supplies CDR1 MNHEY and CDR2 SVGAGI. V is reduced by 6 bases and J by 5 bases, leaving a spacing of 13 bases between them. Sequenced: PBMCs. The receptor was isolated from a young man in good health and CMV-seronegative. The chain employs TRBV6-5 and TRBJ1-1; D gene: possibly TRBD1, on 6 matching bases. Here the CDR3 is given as CASSPDRRTEAFF. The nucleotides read TGTGCCAGCAGCCCCGACAGGCGAACTGAAGCTTTCTTT.